This paragraph reports one T cell receptor beta chain. The clone's antigen remains unknown. Per-base quality was not reported, and no clone a single base away is much larger than it. This sample was taken from a study of OX40 agonist ivuxolimab in advanced cancers. A note on the overall study: Ivuxolimab, which targeted the costimulatory receptor OX40 (CD134), was an agonistic, fully human IgG2 monoclonal antibody. Intravenous ivuxolimab was administered to patients every 2 weeks at six dose levels: 0.01, 0.1, 0.3, 1.5, 3 and 10 mg/kg. Of the 50 or so patients in dose escalation, about 20 had hepatocellular carcinoma, about 15 had melanoma, 9 had renal cell carcinoma and 9 had head and neck cancer. A male proportion of roughly 85% and a mean age of 60 years, ranging from roughly 23 to 79, were recorded for the dose-escalation cohort. Prior anti-PD-1, anti-PD-L1 or anti-CTLA-4 therapy was permitted, and 30% to 45% of dose-escalation patients had received checkpoint inhibitors. Three dose-escalation patients achieved partial responses, one with hepatocellular carcinoma and two with cutaneous melanoma. The point of sequencing TCRbeta in the periphery was to test whether ivuxolimab changed TCR sequence diversity and drove clonal T-cell expansion. The paper covers the monotherapy dose-escalation part of the phase I ivuxolimab trial, which included N ≈ 54 patients. Broader findings and caveats from the paper: At doses of 0.1 to 3.0 mg/kg, clonal expansion of both CD4+ and CD8+ blood T cells was observed from baseline to week 6. After ivuxolimab, CD8+ T cells had more expanded clones than CD4+ T cells on average. Partial responders in the 0.1-3.0 mg/kg groups had among the lowest normalized peripheral clonal expansion, especially among CD8+ T cells. Antigen specificity was not determined for the clonally expanded peripheral T cells. Low levels of normalized T-cell clonal expansion were also shown by some nonresponding patients.

The trial excluded patients who had a history of autoimmune disease or were on systemic immunosuppression. Peripheral blood for TCR sequencing was collected from all dose cohorts at baseline, on cycle 4 day 1, and on cycle 7 day 1. Samples were obtained from an open-label, multicenter, first-in-human phase I dose-escalation trial of ivuxolimab. Adults with locally advanced or metastatic melanoma, renal cell carcinoma, hepatocellular carcinoma or head and neck squamous cell carcinoma were enrolled in the trial. Before TCR sequencing, CD4+ T cells and CD8+ T cells from peripheral blood were sorted into separate populations. Genomic DNA was extracted from sorted cells for sequencing of the TCRbeta CDR3 region. TCRbeta CDR3 regions were sequenced using the immunoSEQ Assay. This immuneACCESS table, as held by TCRdb, lists in-frame sequences with V and J called but not all clones. Of the missing ones, under half trace to an unresolved V gene in checked studies; the others have no known cause. The sample table contains tens of thousands of clones; only one count was recorded for 88% of them. The ten largest clones take up about 0.64% of the sample.

The CDR3 runs 14 amino acids, cysteine and phenylalanine included. The DNA shown is the 42-base CDR3, in frame from base 1. The junction shows trimming of 3 bases on V and 8 bases on J, plus 14 bases between the germline ends. The germline V gene provides CDR1 MNHNS and CDR2 SASEGT. The chain employs TRBV6-1 and TRBJ2-1; the D gene cannot be resolved beyond TRBD1 or TRBD2, each matching 5 bases. Sequenced material: CD4+ or CD8+ T cells sorted from blood, taken in a trial of the OX40 agonist ivuxolimab. This sequence was found in an adult with an advanced solid tumor such as melanoma, head and neck, liver or kidney cancer. Read as DNA, the sequence is TGTGCCAGCAGTGATTTGGGACCCCCGGATGAGCAGTTCTTC. Protein translation: CASSDLGPPDEQFF.